A single sample gave rise to the 28 T cell receptor beta chains below, sequenced in a study of cytomegalovirus exposure and HLA in healthy donors. The primer mix had 60 Vbeta and 13 Jbeta primers. The method was immunoSEQ multiplex PCR; TCRdb's version includes in-frame clones alone and lacks a portion of them. The data show tens of thousands of clones, 70% to 80% seen once. The sequencing input was PBMCs. The receptors come from a female donor in good health and CMV-seronegative.

The chain links TRBV7-9 to TRBJ1-1, with D possibly matching TRBD1 (6 bases). The V gene's germline CDR1 is SEHNR and CDR2 FQNEAQ (reference sequence). There are 13 residues in the CDR3. V lost 4 bases and J lost 8, with 14 bases in between. The CDR3 protein is CASSYNRDFEAFF. The CDR3 nucleotides read TGTGCCAGCAGCTACAACAGGGATTTCGAAGCTTTCTTT.

The CDR3 here is CASSFLDREGNTIYF. The CDR3 nucleotides read TGTGCCAGCAGCTTCCTCGACAGGGAGGGAAACACCATATATTTT. The chain combines TRBV7-6 with TRBJ1-3; TRBD1 aligns across 7 bases. The V and J ends lost 3 bases and 4 bases, in that order; junction bases with no gene match: 6. The CDR3 totals 15 residues. From germline, CDR1 is SGHVS and CDR2 FNYEAQ.

This clone was recorded a few times. The chain has TRBV28 and TRBJ1-5; D is unclear. V was trimmed by 8 bases and J by 12 bases, leaving 14 bases between them. The length of the CDR3 is 11 residues. CDR1 is MDHEN, CDR2 SYDVKM, per germline. The CDR3: CASGLRDGQHF. The DNA for the CDR3 is TGTGCCAGCGGACTCCGGGATGGCCAGCATTTT.

In its sample, this clone was seen a few times. The V call is TRBV6-4, the J call TRBJ2-3, with 14 bases that match TRBD2. This CDR3 is built from 15 residues. The germline gives CDR1 MRHNA, CDR2 SNTAGT. The V and J ends lost 8 bases and 5 bases, in that order; junction bases with no gene match: 6. The CDR3 spells CASSRLAGGLDTQYF. The DNA of the CDR3 is TGTGCCAGCTCCCGACTAGCGGGGGGGTTAGATACGCAGTATTTT.

This rearrangement joins TRBV7-6 to TRBJ2-7, with D possibly matching TRBD2 (6 bases). Germline CDR1 is SGHVS and CDR2 is FNYEAQ. V lost 3 bases and J 7 bases, leaving 19 bases between the germline ends. There are 15 residues in the CDR3. Written as DNA, the CDR3 is TGTGCCAGCAGCTTTCTCGCGGGACCCCGGAGTGAGCAGTACTTC. Protein product: CASSFLAGPRSEQYF.

This chain links TRBV7-2 with TRBJ1-6, with 8 bases aligning to TRBD1. The CDR3 covers 14 residues. The germline V gene encodes CDR1 SGHTA and CDR2 FQGNSA. V gave up 4 bases and J gave up 10 bases; unmatched junction bases: 6. CDR3 coding DNA: TGTGCCAGCAGCTCCGACAGGGGATCCTCACCCCTCCACTTT. This encodes CASSSDRGSSPLHF.

This sequence joins TRBV13 and TRBJ2-1; TRBD1 aligns across 10 bases. Germline V lookup: CDR1 PRHDT, CDR2 FYEKMQ (reference sequence). V lost 3 bases, J lost 16 bases, and 6 bases stayed unmatched. CDR3 length equals 12 residues. CDR3: CASSFDRGQRFF. CDR3 DNA: TGTGCCAGCAGCTTTGACAGGGGGCAGCGATTCTTC. Using reference TRBV13 and TRBJ2-1 for the parts outside the CDR3, the full variable domain is AAGVIQSPRHLIKEKRETATLKCYPIPRHDTVYWYQQGPGQDPQFLISFYEKMQSDKGSIPDRFSAQQFSDYHSELNMSSLELGDSALYFCASSFDRGQRFFGPGTRLTVL.

The chain recombines TRBV25-1 with TRBJ2-6; D perhaps matches TRBD2 (5 bases). This CDR3 has 15 residues. In germline, CDR1 is MGHDK, CDR2 SYGVNS. V was pared by 5 bases and J by 1 base, with 9 bases between. The CDR3 sequence is CASSMGGSGANVLTF. The CDR3 region has the DNA TGTGCCAGCAGTATGGGCGGGTCTGGGGCCAACGTCCTGACTTTC.

The chain is built from TRBV9 and TRBJ2-7; perhaps TRBD1 as D (6 bases). CDR3 length equals 14 residues. Germline V CDR1 and CDR2: SGDLS, YYNGEE. The V gene lost 2 bases and the J gene lost 2 bases, with 11 bases spanning the gap. CDR3 nucleotides: TGTGCCAGCAGCGTTGGGGGCTCCCCCTACGAGCAGTACTTC. Its translation: CASSVGGSPYEQYF.

This clone occurred a few times. The V gene is TRBV9, the J gene TRBJ1-1; no reliable D call. CDR1 SGDLS and CDR2 YYNGEE come from the germline V gene. CDR3 length equals 15 residues. V shed 0 bases and J shed 0 bases, with 9 bases lying between them. CDR3: CASSVGKGVNTEAFF. CDR3 bases: TGTGCCAGCAGCGTAGGGAAAGGAGTGAACACTGAAGCTTTCTTT.

The chain recombines TRBV9 with TRBJ2-1; 8 bases are a match to TRBD2. The trim removed 4 bases at V and 4 bases at J, leaving 10 bases unmatched. Germline loops: CDR1 SGDLS, CDR2 YYNGEE. The CDR3 is 16 residues long. CDR3 in DNA: TGTGCCAGCAGCCTCTTACTAGCGGCTAAATACAATGAGCAGTTCTTC. Translation gives CASSLLLAAKYNEQFF.

The V call is TRBV4-1, the J call TRBJ1-5; D may be TRBD1 (5 bases). V lost 1 base, J lost 6 bases, and 25 bases lay in between. Germline-derived CDR1 and CDR2 are MGHRA and YSYEKL. There are 19 residues in the CDR3. CDR3 sequence reads: CASSQGWGRLARNSQPQHF. The CDR3 bases are TGCGCCAGCAGCCAAGGGTGGGGCAGGTTGGCTCGTAATAGTCAGCCCCAGCATTTT.

This sequence joins TRBV5-1 and TRBJ2-7; 9 bases map to TRBD2. Per germline, CDR1 SGHRS and CDR2 YFSETQ. V was pared by 0 bases and J by 3 bases, with 4 bases of the junction left unmatched. This CDR3 comprises 15 residues. As DNA, the CDR3 is TGCGCCAGCAGCTTGGGGACTAGCGAAATCTACGAGCAGTACTTC. Translation gives CASSLGTSEIYEQYF.

This sequence joins TRBV12-5 and TRBJ2-2, with 7 bases matching TRBD1. The CDR3 consists of 15 residues. Germline-derived CDR1 and CDR2 are LGHNT and FRNRAP. V trimming: 5 bases; J trimming: 6 bases; junction bases outside the gene matches: 9. The CDR3 loop is CASGPGQVLAGELFF. The DNA of the CDR3 is TGTGCTAGTGGTCCCGGACAGGTTTTGGCCGGGGAGCTGTTTTTT.

This clone was detected once. The V and J genes are TRBV7-8 and TRBJ1-5; tentative D call: TRBD1 (5 bases). This CDR3 spans 14 amino acids. Germline values: CDR1 SGHVS, CDR2 FQNEAQ. V was cut by 7 bases and J by 3 bases, with 13 bases left in between. The CDR3 sequence: CASTQGRSNQPQHF. CDR3 DNA: TGTGCCAGCACCCAGGGTCGATCCAATCAGCCCCAGCATTTT.

This sequence joins TRBV2 and TRBJ1-6; 8 positions agree with TRBD1. Trimming removed 6 bases from V and 0 bases from J; junction bases left unmatched: 10. This CDR3 region has 18 residues. CDR1 SNHLY and CDR2 FYNNEI come from the germline V gene. CDR3 amino acids: CASSNTGTGSSYNSPLHF. Here the CDR3 DNA reads TGTGCCAGCAGCAATACCGGGACAGGAAGCTCCTATAATTCACCCCTCCACTTT.

V and J are TRBV27 and TRBJ1-5; the match to TRBD1 covers 9 bases. The CDR3 is made up of 15 amino acids. The junction had 5 bases not matched to a gene; V was cut back by 5 bases and J by 3 bases. The germline gives CDR1 MNHEY, CDR2 SMNVEV (reference sequence). CDR3 DNA sequence: TGTGCCAGCAGTCAAGGACAGGGGCTCAATCAGCCCCAGCATTTT. This gives the protein CASSQGQGLNQPQHF.

Notes on this clone: At one end the junction does not follow the germline gene, possibly because of a read error. This chain links TRBV7-9 with TRBJ1-2; 7 bases are shared with TRBD1. In germline, CDR1 is SEHNR, CDR2 FQNEAQ (reference sequence). The CDR3 has 16 residues. The CDR3 sequence: CSSSLALGQINYGYTF. The CDR3 DNA reads TGTTCCAGCAGCTTAGCGCTGGGACAGATTAACTATGGCTACACCTTC. Variable domain in full (rest from reference TRBV7-9 and TRBJ1-2): DTGVSQNPRHKITKRGQNVTFRCDPISEHNRLYWYRQTLGQGPEFLTYFQNEAQLEKSRLLSDRFSAERPKGSFSTLEIQRTEQGDSAMYLCSSSLALGQINYGYTFGSGTRLTVV.

This clone was detected only a few times. At one of its ends the junction is not consistent with the germline gene, which may arise from a read error. This same CDR3 is encoded by further DNA sequences in the sample. The CDR3, as DNA: TGTGCCTGGAGTGTACAGGGCAACCAGCCCCAGCATTTT. Residues: CAWSVQGNQPQHF. The V call is TRBV30, the J call TRBJ1-5, with D possibly matching TRBD1 (6 bases). CDR3 size: 13 residues. The germline gives CDR1 GTSNPN, CDR2 SVGIG (reference sequence).

This clone was counted only a few times. This chain connects TRBV27 to TRBJ1-2, with 8 bases fitting TRBD1. This CDR3 has 15 residues. The V segment lost 5 bases and the J segment 4 bases; nucleotides outside the gene matches: 9. CDR1 and CDR2 from the germline V gene are MNHEY and SMNVEV (reference sequence). In nucleotides, the CDR3 is TGTGCCAGCAGTCCGCTCGGGACAGGAGCCTATGGCTACACCTTC. Amino acid sequence: CASSPLGTGAYGYTF.

The chain recombines TRBV13 with TRBJ2-5, with D possibly TRBD1 on 6 matching bases. The last part of the DNA fits TRBJ2-7 better; the J call may be wrong. From germline, CDR1 is PRHDT and CDR2 FYEKMQ (reference sequence). The CDR3 sequence is 13 residues long. In DNA form, the CDR3 reads TGTGCCAGCAGCCGGGACAACTCCTACGAGCAGTACTTC. Translating gives CASSRDNSYEQYF.

This chain joins TRBV11-2 and TRBJ2-7; D remains unclear. Trimming removed 5 bases from V and 7 bases from J, with 12 bases in between. Per the germline V gene, CDR1 is SGHAT and CDR2 is FQNNGV. The CDR3 is 12 residues long. For the CDR3, the DNA is TGTGCCAGCAGCCCCAACAGACGGGAGCAGTACTTC. It yields the protein CASSPNRREQYF.

The CDR3 sequence: CASSPTSLGTQYF. CDR3 nucleotides: TGTGCCAGCAGCCCGACTAGTTTGGGGACGCAGTATTTT. The chain links TRBV7-2 to TRBJ2-3; D may be TRBD2 (6 bases). The CDR3 extends over 13 amino acids. With 5 bases removed from V and 9 bases from J, the gap between germline ends came to 15 bases. CDR1 and CDR2 from the germline V gene are SGHTA and FQGNSA.

V usage is TRBV6-5 and J usage is TRBJ1-5, with D tentatively TRBD1 (5 bases). Germline CDR1 reads MNHEY; CDR2 reads SVGAGI. Trimming shortened V by 6 bases and J by 5 bases, and 11 bases separated the two germline ends. The CDR3 is 13 residues long. The CDR3 bases are TGTGCCAGCAGCGGGGGAATCTATCAGCCCCAGCATTTT. The encoded protein is CASSGGIYQPQHF.

The chain carries TRBV30 and TRBJ2-6; 10 nucleotides line up with TRBD1. The CDR3 loop spans 17 amino acids. CDR1 is GTSNPN, CDR2 SVGIG, per germline (reference sequence). V was pared by 2 bases and J by 3 bases, with 7 bases of the junction left unmatched. The DNA of the CDR3 is TGTGCCTGGAGTCCCGGGACAGGGGTGTTTGGGGCCAACGTCCTGACTTTC. This translates into CAWSPGTGVFGANVLTF.

The chain is built from TRBV5-8 and TRBJ2-5; 8 nucleotides align to TRBD1. The CDR3 totals 15 residues. The junction had 3 bases not matched to a gene; V was cut back by 0 bases and J by 2 bases. CDR1 and CDR2 (germline): SGHTS, YDEGEE. The CDR3 DNA reads TGTGCCAGCAGCTTGGCCGGGACAGGACAAGAGACCCAGTACTTC. As protein: CASSLAGTGQETQYF.

V is TRBV19 and J is TRBJ2-1; 14 positions agree with TRBD2. Germline V gene data show CDR1 as LNHDA and CDR2 as SQIVND (reference sequence). The CDR3 covers 18 residues. V gave up 2 bases and J gave up 8 bases; unmatched junction bases: 11. The CDR3 here is CASSILSTSGGVLDEQFF. The CDR3 DNA follows: TGTGCCAGTAGTATACTATCGACTAGCGGGGGGGTCTTGGATGAGCAGTTCTTC. The whole variable domain, filled in from reference TRBV19 and TRBJ2-1, reads DGGITQSPKYLFRKEGQNVTLSCEQNLNHDAMYWYRQDPGQGLRLIYYSQIVNDFQKGDIAEGYSVSREKKESFPLTVTSAQKNPTAFYLCASSILSTSGGVLDEQFFGPGTRLTVL.

The table lists this clone with a count of one. As DNA, the CDR3 is TGTGCCACCAACCGGGACAACTACAATGAGCAGTTCTTC. Its protein is CATNRDNYNEQFF. The chain couples TRBV19 to TRBJ2-1, with a weak D call TRBD1 (6 bases). The CDR3 consists of 13 residues. The V gene's germline CDR1 is LNHDA and CDR2 SQIVND (reference sequence). V was trimmed by 10 bases and J by 3 bases, leaving 13 bases between them.